Below are 27 T cell receptor beta chains sequenced from a single sample in a study of CD8+CD57+ T cells in acquired aplastic anemia. It was genomic DNA that served as the template for profiling TCR beta VDJ and CDR3. MiXCR, applied by TCRdb to the reads, yields one record per CDR3 protein. The sample records hundreds of thousands of distinct CDR3 sequences, around 68% being singletons. What was sequenced was sorted CD4+, CD8+, or CD8+CD57+ T cells (not recorded which) from PBMCs. Every receptor here comes from a human donor in good health, serving as a control.

This clonotype was found many times. The CDR3 DNA sequence: TGTGCCAGCAGTGTCAACAGGGGGCTACAAGAGACCCAGTACTTC. It yields the protein CASSVNRGLQETQYF. The V gene is TRBV6-1, the J gene TRBJ2-5; 9 bases fit TRBD1. Germline loops: CDR1 MNHNS, CDR2 SASEGT. The CDR3 is made up of 15 amino acids. J gave up 2 bases and V 4 bases, and 5 bases lay outside the gene matches.

Many counts were recorded for this clonotype. The genes are TRBV7-3 and TRBJ2-7; 8 bases align to TRBD1. The junction had 8 bases not matched to a gene; V was cut back by 5 bases and J by 5 bases. Germline V gives CDR1 SGHTA, CDR2 FQGTGA. The CDR3 length is 14 residues. The CDR3 protein is CASSLTGQVDEQYF. The CDR3 region has the DNA TGTGCCAGCAGCCTTACGGGACAGGTCGACGAGCAGTACTTC. Full variable domain (missing parts from reference TRBV7-3 and TRBJ2-7): GAGVSQTPSNKVTEKGKYVELRCDPISGHTALYWYRQSLGQGPEFLIYFQGTGAADDSGLPNDRFFAVRPEGSVSTLKIQRTERGDSAVYLCASSLTGQVDEQYFGPGTRLTVT.

This clonotype was picked up a small number of times. The chain combines TRBV5-4 with TRBJ2-2; D uncertain. Germline loops: CDR1 SGHNT, CDR2 YYREEE (reference sequence). V was pared by 4 bases and J by 1 base, with 17 bases between. The CDR3 totals 17 residues. The CDR3 bases are TGTGCCAGCAGCGGCCCCACTGGGTCTGGGAACACCGGGGAGCTGTTTTTT. As protein: CASSGPTGSGNTGELFF. Complete variable domain (other parts from reference TRBV5-4 and TRBJ2-2): ETGVTQSPTHLIKTRGQQVTLRCSSQSGHNTVSWYQQALGQGPQFIFQYYREEENGRGNFPPRFSGLQFPNYSSELNVNALELDDSALYLCASSGPTGSGNTGELFFGEGSRLTVL.

A remark on this clonotype: No conserved phenylalanine or tryptophan ends this CDR3, so it is likely a read error. The limits of the CDR3 on the DNA are not certain, so only TCRdb's listed CDR3 is given. The chain is built from TRBV19 and TRBJ1-6. The CDR3 has 16 amino acids, counting both end residues. Germline V gene sequence: CDR1 LNHDA, CDR2 SQIVND (reference sequence). The CDR3 is CASSISGSGYNEQFFV.

The rearrangement joins TRBV7-6 to TRBJ2-1; D may correspond to TRBD1 or TRBD2 (5 bases each). The V gene's germline CDR1 is SGHVS and CDR2 FNYEAQ. The CDR3 loop spans 14 amino acids. Trimming removed 5 bases at V and 5 bases at J, with 13 bases between. CDR3 coding DNA: TGTGCCAGCAGCCCCGGGACGGTCAACAATGAGCAGTTCTTC. This gives the protein CASSPGTVNNEQFF. The full variable domain, rest sourced from reference TRBV7-6 and TRBJ2-1, is GAGVSQSPRYKVTKRGQDVALRCDPISGHVSLYWYRQALGQGPEFLTYFNYEAQQDKSGLPNDRFSAERPEGSISTLTIQRTEQRDSAMYRCASSPGTVNNEQFFGPGTRLTVL.

The chain links TRBV5-6 to TRBJ2-4; 11 bases are a match to TRBD2. The CDR3 is 15 amino acids. V trimming: 5 bases; J trimming: 0 bases; junction bases outside the gene matches: 1. Germline CDR1 SGHDT, CDR2 YYEEEE. CDR3: CASSSGGGAKNIQYF. The CDR3 DNA reads TGTGCCAGCAGTAGCGGGGGGGGAGCCAAAAACATTCAGTACTTC.

This clonotype was seen a handful of times. A single base separates this from a much larger clone, so it may be a read error. J is TRBJ1-4 and V is TRBV20-1, with 7 positions matching TRBD1. The CDR3 runs to 14 residues. Germline CDR1 reads DFQATT; CDR2 reads SNEGSKA (reference sequence). The ends lost 3 bases at V and 7 bases at J; junction bases unmatched: 8. This CDR3 is CSASTGQVPEKLFF. The CDR3 DNA reads TGCAGTGCTAGTACCGGACAGGTACCTGAAAAACTGTTTTTT.

The gene calls are TRBV20-1 and TRBJ2-1; D call uncertain. This CDR3 is 13 amino acids long. The germline gives CDR1 DFQATT, CDR2 SNEGSKA (reference sequence). Trimming removed 7 bases at V and 5 bases at J, with 15 bases between. The CDR3 coding sequence is TGCAGTGTTAGCACGGTGAAGGACAATGAGCAGTTCTTC. Protein sequence: CSVSTVKDNEQFF.

The chain carries TRBV25-1 and TRBJ2-1; 7 positions match TRBD2. The CDR3 is 13 amino acids. Germline assignment: CDR1 MGHDK and CDR2 SYGVNS. V was clipped by 4 bases and J by 8 bases; unmatched bases: 5. CDR3 loop: CASSVAGDDEQFF. In DNA, the CDR3 is TGTGCCAGCAGTGTGGCGGGAGATGATGAGCAGTTCTTC.

The chain links TRBV6-6 to TRBJ1-6; D not resolved. The CDR3 contains 13 residues. Trimming pared 6 bases from V and 6 bases from J, leaving 9 bases between. Germline CDR1 is MNHNY and CDR2 is SVGAGI (reference sequence). CDR3 DNA: TGTGCCAGCAGCACCGCCCGTAATTCACCCCTCCACTTT. This sequence encodes CASSTARNSPLHF.

Note on this clonotype: It is likely a read error, because the conserved phenylalanine at the end of the CDR3 is missing. The DNA is left out, because the CDR3 cannot be placed on it with certainty; the CDR3 is given as TCRdb lists it. The chain joins TRBV29-1 to TRBJ2-5; the table's D call of TRBD1 was not tested on the DNA. CDR1 is SQVTM, CDR2 ANQGSEA, per germline. The CDR3 is 14 amino acids long, termini counted. CDR3 sequence reads: CSAQEGEDGYTSSS.

Note on this clonotype: Relative to the germline gene, one junction end is altered; a read error may explain this. This rearrangement joins TRBV7-4 to TRBJ2-2; the D gene is possibly TRBD2 (5 bases). CDR3 size: 12 residues. CDR1 is SGHVT, CDR2 SQSDAQ, per germline. CDR3 residues: CASSLFPGELLF. DNA of the CDR3: TGTGCCAGCAGTCTCTTCCCCGGGGAGCTGCTTTTT.

This clonotype has only one observation. No conserved phenylalanine or tryptophan ends this CDR3, so it is likely a read error. The DNA is left out, because the CDR3 cannot be placed on it with certainty; the CDR3 is given as TCRdb lists it. The chain has TRBV9 and TRBJ1-6; the D segment call TRBD1 is taken from the table without a DNA check. CDR1 and CDR2 (germline): SGDLS, YYNGEE. The CDR3 comprises 13 residues, both ends counted. Here the CDR3 reads CASSLPGDSPPPL.

This clonotype was detected many times. V gene TRBV7-2 combines with J gene TRBJ1-2; unclear D gene. V lost 1 base and J lost 7, with 13 bases in between. CDR1 SGHTA and CDR2 FQGNSA come from the germline V gene. This CDR3 has 14 amino acids. The CDR3 spells CASSLEVGGRGYTF. CDR3 sequence (DNA): TGTGCCAGCAGCTTAGAGGTGGGAGGTCGTGGCTACACCTTC.

Regarding this clonotype: The junction departs from the called germline gene at one end, perhaps through a read error. The rearrangement uses TRBV10-1 and TRBJ1-1; the D is unclear. Germline CDR1 WNHNN, CDR2 SYGVQD (reference sequence). This CDR3 is 14 amino acids long. CDR3 DNA: TGTGCCAGAGCGAAAGCAGGAATTAAGGCTGAAGCTTTCTTT. This sequence encodes CARAKAGIKAEAFF.

The chain uses TRBV15 and TRBJ2-5; 10 positions agree with TRBD2. The V segment lost 9 bases and the J segment 3 bases; nucleotides outside the gene matches: 1. CDR1 and CDR2 from the germline V gene are LNHNV and YYDKDF (reference sequence). The CDR3 length is 12 residues. Here the CDR3 DNA reads TGTGCCACAGCGGGGGGGAAAGAGACCCAGTACTTC. Translation: CATAGGKETQYF.

The chain recombines TRBV7-2 with TRBJ1-6; D gene unclear. The CDR3 runs to 15 residues. Trimming shortened V by 3 bases and J by 19 bases, and 25 bases separated the two germline ends. Per the germline V gene, CDR1 is SGHTA and CDR2 is FQGNSA. Written as DNA, the CDR3 is TGTGCCAGCAGCTTCAAGGGTCCGGGCTACTTGCACCTTCACTTT. Protein product: CASSFKGPGYLHLHF.

This chain uses TRBV20-1 with TRBJ2-3; no definite D call. The CDR3 totals 13 residues. Germline V lookup: CDR1 DFQATT, CDR2 SNEGSKA (reference sequence). The germline V and J ends were trimmed by 2 bases and 8 bases, with 14 bases remaining between them. The CDR3 coding sequence is TGCAGTGCTAGACGCTCCGGCGCAGGTACGCAGTATTTT. It is translated as CSARRSGAGTQYF.

A word on this clonotype: One end of the junction is discordant with germline, which a read error may explain. This chain uses TRBV7-9 with TRBJ2-5; no definite D call. The CDR3 has 15 amino acids. The germline V gene has CDR1 SEHNR and CDR2 FQNEAQ (reference sequence). The CDR3 protein is CASSFTGTHQVTQYF. The CDR3 DNA follows: TGTGCCAGCAGCTTTACCGGAACCCACCAAGTGACCCAGTACTTC.

The V call is TRBV7-2, the J call TRBJ1-1; a weak D match, TRBD1 (5 bases). The V end was cut by 0 bases, the J end by 14 bases, with 22 bases between. This CDR3 spans 15 amino acids. Germline values: CDR1 SGHTA, CDR2 FQGNSA. CDR3 in DNA: TGTGCCAGCAGCTTAGCGGGGAGAGGGGCAGATAAACCGTTCTTT. It encodes CASSLAGRGADKPFF.

This clonotype was detected ten times or more. This sequence joins TRBV7-2 and TRBJ1-2, with a tentative D call TRBD1 (5 bases). Germline V lookup: CDR1 SGHTA, CDR2 FQGNSA. V was pared by 5 bases and J by 8 bases, with 27 bases between. The CDR3 is made up of 17 amino acids. The CDR3 sequence is CASSMDHGTGLREGYTF. The CDR3 nucleotides are TGTGCCAGCAGCATGGACCACGGTACGGGGCTTCGCGAGGGCTACACCTTC.

This clonotype showed up many times. This chain uses TRBV5-8 with TRBJ2-7; D is possibly TRBD1 (6 bases). CDR3 length: 15 amino acids. Germline-derived CDR1 and CDR2 are SGHTS and YDEGEE. V lost 5 bases to trimming and J lost 6 bases, with 21 bases between them. DNA of the CDR3: TGTGCCAGCAGACCCAGCGCCGGGACAAGAGGCGAGCAGTACTTC. It translates to CASRPSAGTRGEQYF.

The sample holds a few counts of this clonotype. Since a much larger clone is just one base distant, this may be a read error. The chain has TRBV10-3 and TRBJ2-7; 8 nucleotides agree with TRBD2. Germline assignment: CDR1 ENHRY and CDR2 SYGVKD. This CDR3 is built from 15 residues. V shed 6 bases, J shed 5 bases, and the junction held 12 bases outside the gene matches. CDR3 amino acids: CAISGRAPSVDEQYF. CDR3 coding DNA: TGTGCCATCAGCGGGAGGGCCCCGTCGGTTGACGAGCAGTACTTC.

The chain is built from TRBV20-1 and TRBJ2-3; D might be TRBD1 (6 bases). Germline lookup yields CDR1 DFQATT and CDR2 SNEGSKA (reference sequence). Trimming left V 6 bases short and J 6 bases short, with 16 bases between. This CDR3 has 13 residues. The CDR3 loop is CSARGHTTDTQYF. CDR3 in DNA: TGCAGTGCGAGGGGACACACAACTGATACGCAGTATTTT.

The table lists this clonotype with many counts. The chain uses TRBV19 and TRBJ2-3; D remains unclear. The CDR3 runs to 12 residues. V was shortened by 6 bases and J by 2 bases, with 6 bases between the two germline ends. The germline gives CDR1 LNHDA, CDR2 SQIVND (reference sequence). CDR3 residues: CASSFITDTQYF. The CDR3 DNA reads TGTGCCAGTAGCTTCATCACAGATACGCAGTATTTT.

This clonotype came up many times. The chain combines TRBV5-1 with TRBJ2-7; TRBD1 matches 9 bases. The CDR3 sequence is 17 residues long. With V trimmed by 4 bases and J by 2 bases, 13 bases remained unmatched. The germline gives CDR1 SGHRS, CDR2 YFSETQ. The CDR3 DNA reads TGCGCCAGCAGCGCCCGGGACAGGGTAGCCGGGACCTACGAGCAGTACTTC. This encodes CASSARDRVAGTYEQYF.

The table lists this clonotype with a count of one. One junction end does not reproduce the germline sequence, and a read error may be involved. The CDR3 is CASSSGSTPGAHVLTF. As DNA, the CDR3 is TGTGCCAGCAGTTCGGGATCAACCCCCGGGGCCCACGTCCTGACTTTC. J is TRBJ2-6 and V is TRBV12-3 or TRBV12-4, with D perhaps being TRBD1 or TRBD2 (5 bases each). CDR3 length: 16 residues.